The 32 T cell receptor beta chains below come from one sample, sequenced in a study of T cells after yellow fever vaccination. TCRdb analysed the 5' RACE reads with MiXCR anew, one entry per CDR3 protein. The table shows 250,000 to 400,000 distinct CDR3 sequences, with 4.1% occurring only once. The specimen comprised PBMCs, sampled 5 days after the yellow fever booster vaccination. Receptors originate from a man younger than 30 who received the YFV17D yellow fever vaccine.

A few counts support this clonotype. This chain joins TRBV7-2 and TRBJ2-1; 11 nucleotides line up with TRBD2. CDR1 and CDR2 from the germline V gene are SGHTA and FQGNSA. The ends lost 6 bases at V and 3 bases at J; junction bases unmatched: 4. The CDR3 consists of 15 residues. The CDR3: CASRYSGGGYNEQFF. The DNA of the CDR3 is TGTGCCAGCAGATATAGCGGGGGGGGCTACAATGAGCAGTTCTTC.

CDR3 region: CASSQGSGGSYEQYV. DNA for the CDR3: TGTGCCAGCAGCCAAGGTAGCGGGGGATCCTACGAGCAGTACGTC. The chain joins TRBV3-1 to TRBJ2-7, with 9 bases fitting TRBD2. The CDR3 has 15 amino acids. Germline assignment: CDR1 LGHDT and CDR2 YNNKEL (reference sequence). V trimming: 1 base; J trimming: 1 base; junction bases outside the gene matches: 2.

In this sample, this clonotype turned up a few times. The CDR3 protein is CASSPTGGTYLFAGELFF. CDR3 sequence (DNA): TGTGCCAGCTCACCCACCGGGGGGACGTACCTCTTCGCCGGGGAGCTGTTTTTT. The chain joins TRBV18 to TRBJ2-2, with 7 nucleotides matching TRBD2. With 3 bases clipped from V and 6 bases from J, the junction kept 16 bases outside the gene matches. Per germline, CDR1 KGHSH and CDR2 LQKENI. The CDR3 spans 18 residues.

This clonotype was seen ten or more times. The rearrangement links TRBV27 to TRBJ2-3, with D hard to call. The V end was cut by 5 bases, the J end by 0 bases, with 9 bases between. The germline gives CDR1 MNHEY, CDR2 SMNVEV (reference sequence). This CDR3 is 14 amino acids long. The CDR3 here is CASSPDTSTDTQYF. The DNA of the CDR3 is TGTGCCAGCAGTCCTGACACTAGCACAGATACGCAGTATTTT.

This chain connects TRBV7-2 to TRBJ1-2; maybe TRBD1 (5 bases). From germline, CDR1 is SGHTA and CDR2 FQGNSA. The CDR3 sequence is 13 residues long. Trimming shortened V by 6 bases and J by 1 base, and 9 bases separated the two germline ends. CDR3 in amino acids: CASRTTDNYGYTF. The CDR3 region has the DNA TGTGCCAGCAGAACGACAGATAACTATGGCTACACCTTC.

This clonotype appeared many times. V usage is TRBV5-1 and J usage is TRBJ2-1; D unresolved. Germline assignment: CDR1 SGHRS and CDR2 YFSETQ. The germline V and J ends were trimmed by 7 bases and 6 bases, with 8 bases remaining between them. This CDR3 has 11 residues. In DNA, the CDR3 is TGCGCCAGCGGCGGAATCAATGAGCAGTTCTTC. Encoded protein: CASGGINEQFF.

This clonotype was detected many times. The chain carries TRBV27 and TRBJ2-3, with 8 bases that match TRBD2. Looked up from germline, CDR1 is MNHEY and CDR2 is SMNVEV (reference sequence). Trimming removed 5 bases from V and 3 bases from J; junction bases left unmatched: 4. The CDR3 has 14 amino acids. The CDR3 DNA follows: TGTGCCAGCAGTAACGGGGGGGAGACAGATACGCAGTATTTT. This gives the protein CASSNGGETDTQYF.

In nucleotides, the CDR3 is TGCAGTGTCGGGATAGGCTCCTACAATGAGCAGTTCTTC. It codes for CSVGIGSYNEQFF. This sequence joins TRBV20-1 and TRBJ2-1; perhaps TRBD2 as D (5 bases). Trimming removed 7 bases from V and 0 bases from J, with 10 bases in between. The CDR3 is 13 amino acids. Germline CDR1 reads DFQATT; CDR2 reads SNEGSKA (reference sequence).

This clonotype has a count of ten or more. The V gene is TRBV20-1, the J gene TRBJ2-7; D might be TRBD1 (5 bases). V was cut by 0 bases and J by 3 bases, with 12 bases left in between. CDR1 is DFQATT and CDR2 is SNEGSKA in the germline V gene (reference sequence). This CDR3 is 14 amino acids long. CDR3 DNA sequence: TGCAGTGCTAGAGATCCCAGGGAAAGCTACGAGCAGTACTTC. Protein product: CSARDPRESYEQYF.

This clonotype was observed many times. V gene TRBV25-1 combines with J gene TRBJ2-7; 8 bases match TRBD1. With V trimmed by 4 bases and J by 7 bases, 12 bases remained unmatched. Per germline, CDR1 MGHDK and CDR2 SYGVNS. The CDR3 extends over 15 amino acids. CDR3 coding DNA: TGTGCCAGCAGTGGCCCTACAGGGGGAGCATCTGAGCAGTACTTC. Its translation is CASSGPTGGASEQYF.

This clonotype came up a few times. The chain combines TRBV7-2 with TRBJ1-2, with D possibly matching TRBD1 (6 bases). Germline CDR1 is SGHTA and CDR2 is FQGNSA. CDR3 length equals 14 residues. Between the trimmed V and J ends, which lost 5 bases and 1 base, there was a span of 11 bases. The CDR3 DNA is TGTGCCAGCAGCCGGGGACACCTTAACTATGGCTACACCTTC. The encoded protein is CASSRGHLNYGYTF.

Only a few counts were recorded for this clonotype. V is TRBV29-1 and J is TRBJ1-1, with unresolved D. The germline V and J ends were trimmed by 5 bases and 0 bases, with 13 bases remaining between them. CDR1 is SQVTM, CDR2 ANQGSEA, per germline. This CDR3 spans 14 amino acids. The CDR3 DNA is TGCAGCGTTCTCCCCCTCGAGATGAACACTGAAGCTTTCTTT. The encoded protein is CSVLPLEMNTEAFF. The full variable domain, rest sourced from reference TRBV29-1 and TRBJ1-1, is SAVISQKPSRDICQRGTSLTIQCQVDSQVTMMFWYRQQPGQSLTLIATANQGSEATYESGFVIDKFPISRPNLTFSTLTVSNMSPEDSSIYLCSVLPLEMNTEAFFGQGTRLTVV.

This clonotype turned up a few times. This chain uses TRBV6-5 with TRBJ1-6; D is perhaps TRBD1 (5 bases). CDR3 length: 13 amino acids. Germline CDR1 and CDR2: MNHEY and SVGAGI. V was pared by 5 bases and J by 9 bases, with 11 bases between. DNA of the CDR3: TGTGCCAGCAGTACGGGGCGGGTTTCACCCCTCCACTTT. It codes for CASSTGRVSPLHF.

This clonotype was found many times. The chain uses TRBV27 and TRBJ2-4; 7 bases fit TRBD2. Germline trimming cut 8 bases from V and 0 bases from J; bases unmatched to any gene: 7. Germline values: CDR1 MNHEY, CDR2 SMNVEV (reference sequence). This CDR3 region has 15 residues. CDR3 region: CASRGDRRAKNIQYF. The CDR3 DNA follows: TGTGCCAGCCGGGGGGACCGTCGAGCCAAAAACATTCAGTACTTC.

This rearrangement joins TRBV5-1 to TRBJ1-2, with unresolved D. The CDR3 spans 13 residues. Germline-derived CDR1 and CDR2 are SGHRS and YFSETQ. V was trimmed by 7 bases and J by 9 bases, leaving 19 bases between them. The CDR3 DNA is TGCGCCAGCGGCCGGCGGTCTCGGGGAAGCTACACCTTC. It specifies CASGRRSRGSYTF.

This clonotype has a count of ten or more. V usage is TRBV20-1 and J usage is TRBJ2-6, with D uncertain. Germline lookup yields CDR1 DFQATT and CDR2 SNEGSKA (reference sequence). This CDR3 comprises 14 residues. V gave up 4 bases and J gave up 0 bases, with 7 bases separating them. CDR3 sequence reads: CSAIESSGANVLTF. The CDR3 nucleotides read TGCAGTGCTATAGAAAGCTCTGGGGCCAACGTCCTGACTTTC.

This clonotype was observed a few times. This chain uses TRBV5-1 with TRBJ2-7; D may be TRBD2 (5 bases). The CDR3 extends over 15 amino acids. Per the germline V gene, CDR1 is SGHRS and CDR2 is YFSETQ. V lost 0 bases and J lost 7, with 17 bases in between. The CDR3 DNA sequence: TGCGCCAGCAGCTTGGGAAGGGCCGCGGGCGAAGAGCAGTACGTC. The encoded protein is CASSLGRAAGEEQYV.

This clonotype was seen at least ten times. The rearrangement joins TRBV20-1 to TRBJ2-5; no clear D. CDR1 and CDR2 from the germline V gene are DFQATT and SNEGSKA (reference sequence). Deletions cut 1 base from V and 4 bases from J, with 22 bases between. CDR3 length: 17 amino acids. The CDR3 nucleotides read TGCAGTGCTAGAGTCAAAAGTCGGGCATTAGTCTCAGAGACCCAGTACTTC. This sequence encodes CSARVKSRALVSETQYF.

Details on this clonotype: A clone one base away is much larger, so this may be a read error. This chain links TRBV5-1 with TRBJ1-2; a weak D match, TRBD1 (6 bases). The CDR3 totals 14 residues. Germline V gene lookup returns CDR1 SGHRS and CDR2 YFSETQ. CDR3 nucleotides: TGCGCCAGCAGCATGGACAGCCAGGACTATGTCTACACCTTC. Translated: CASSMDSQDYVYTF. The full variable domain, in which reference TRBV5-1 and TRBJ1-2 provide the parts outside the CDR3, is KAGVTQTPRYLIKTRGQQVTLSCSPISGHRSVSWYQQTPGQGLQFLFEYFSETQRNKGNFPGRFSGRQFSNSRSEMNVSTLELGDSALYLCASSMDSQDYVYTFGSGTRLTVV.

This clonotype was counted ten times or more. This rearrangement joins TRBV5-1 to TRBJ1-2; no clear D. The CDR3 extends over 14 amino acids. CDR1 and CDR2 from the germline V gene are SGHRS and YFSETQ. V shed 4 bases and J shed 5 bases, with 15 bases lying between them. CDR3 loop: CASSLLREVYGYTF. CDR3 in DNA: TGCGCCAGCAGCCTCCTACGGGAAGTTTATGGCTACACCTTC.

There are a few counts of this clonotype. This chain uses TRBV5-1 with TRBJ2-7, with 8 bases aligning to TRBD1. This CDR3 is built from 13 residues. Germline V gives CDR1 SGHRS, CDR2 YFSETQ. V shed 0 bases and J 9 bases; nucleotides not matched to a gene: 5. The DNA of the CDR3 is TGCGCCAGCAGCTTGGGACAGGGGAATGGGCAGTACTTC. Translated: CASSLGQGNGQYF.

This clonotype was observed a few times. The chain has TRBV4-3 and TRBJ2-6; D gene ambiguous. The germline V gene has CDR1 LGHNA and CDR2 YSLEER. V lost 0 bases, J lost 1 base, and 7 bases lay in between. This CDR3 has 16 residues. The CDR3 region has the DNA TGCGCCAGCAGCCAAGAATACGCATCTGGGGCCAACGTCCTGACTTTC. Its protein is CASSQEYASGANVLTF.

This sequence joins TRBV7-2 and TRBJ2-1, with unresolved D. The CDR3 is 15 residues long. V shed 5 bases and J shed 5 bases, with 16 bases lying between them. From germline, CDR1 is SGHTA and CDR2 FQGNSA. The chain's CDR3 is CASSPLLIQNNEQFF. CDR3 bases: TGTGCCAGCAGCCCTCTTCTTATCCAAAACAATGAGCAGTTCTTC. The full variable domain, its missing parts supplied by reference TRBV7-2 and TRBJ2-1, is GAGVSQSPSNKVTEKGKDVELRCDPISGHTALYWYRQSLGQGLEFLIYFQGNSAPDKSGLPSDRFSAERTGGSVSTLTIQRTQQEDSAVYLCASSPLLIQNNEQFFGPGTRLTVL.

Many counts were recorded for this clonotype. The CDR3 loop is CSANSRDRPFRTQYF. The CDR3 nucleotides read TGCAGTGCAAATTCCCGGGACAGGCCCTTCAGGACCCAGTACTTC. J is TRBJ2-5 and V is TRBV20-1; 8 bases fit TRBD1. Germline CDR1 DFQATT, CDR2 SNEGSKA (reference sequence). The CDR3 loop spans 15 amino acids. The V gene end was trimmed by 6 bases and the J gene end by 7 bases; junction bases not matched to a gene: 16.

The chain uses TRBV9 and TRBJ1-1; D not resolved. The germline V gene encodes CDR1 SGDLS and CDR2 YYNGEE. This CDR3 comprises 13 residues. The ends were cut back, 2 bases at V and 1 base at J, with 6 bases in the middle. The CDR3 DNA reads as TGTGCCAGCAGCGTCGAGGGGAACACTGAAGCTTTCTTT. The encoded protein is CASSVEGNTEAFF.

Ten or more counts support this clonotype. This chain joins TRBV4-1 and TRBJ1-1; TRBD1 is a possible D gene (5 bases). Looked up from germline, CDR1 is MGHRA and CDR2 is YSYEKL. Trimming cost V 1 base and J 11 bases, with 11 bases left between them. The CDR3 spans 12 residues. CDR3 sequence reads: CASSQGGGEAFF. In DNA, the CDR3 is TGCGCCAGCAGCCAAGGGGGCGGCGAGGCTTTCTTT.

This clonotype has ten or more counts. This rearrangement joins TRBV7-9 to TRBJ2-7, with 10 bases that match TRBD1. CDR3 length: 15 residues. The germline V gene has CDR1 SEHNR and CDR2 FQNEAQ (reference sequence). V shed 4 bases, J shed 3 bases, and the junction held 6 bases outside the gene matches. The CDR3 is CASSSPGQGLYEQYF. CDR3 coding DNA: TGTGCCAGCAGCTCCCCGGGACAGGGGCTCTACGAGCAGTACTTC.

This clonotype appeared many times. This chain links TRBV3-1 with TRBJ2-5; no firm D call. The germline V and J ends were trimmed by 1 base and 5 bases, with 8 bases remaining between them. The CDR3 is 13 amino acids. Germline loops: CDR1 LGHDT, CDR2 YNNKEL (reference sequence). CDR3 sequence: CASSQASLETQYF. The CDR3 bases are TGTGCCAGCAGCCAAGCGAGTTTGGAGACCCAGTACTTC.

This chain joins TRBV5-1 and TRBJ2-2; 10 nucleotides line up with TRBD1. There are 17 residues in the CDR3. V lost 3 bases to trimming and J lost 7 bases; unmatched junction nucleotides: 12. Per the germline V gene, CDR1 is SGHRS and CDR2 is YFSETQ. CDR3 in DNA: TGCGCCAGCAGCTCCAGAGTGACAGGGGGCGTAGACGGGGAGCTGTTTTTT. This gives the protein CASSSRVTGGVDGELFF.

The V gene is TRBV19, the J gene TRBJ2-3; D is undetermined. V was pared by 7 bases and J by 1 base, with 12 bases between. The CDR3 consists of 14 residues. Germline V gene data show CDR1 as LNHDA and CDR2 as SQIVND (reference sequence). The CDR3 DNA follows: TGTGCCAGTATGGTGGGGTTGGGCACAGATACGCAGTATTTT. Residues: CASMVGLGTDTQYF.

The J gene is TRBJ2-1, the V gene TRBV19, with 9 bases identical to TRBD2. Germline values: CDR1 LNHDA, CDR2 SQIVND (reference sequence). This CDR3 has 13 residues. V dropped 10 bases and J dropped 3; count of bases not matched to a gene: 4. As DNA, the CDR3 is TGTGCCACCGGGACTAGCCGCTACAATGAGCAGTTCTTC. It encodes CATGTSRYNEQFF.

This clonotype was detected many times. This chain connects TRBV10-3 to TRBJ2-3; possible D gene TRBD2, 7 bases. Germline V lookup: CDR1 ENHRY, CDR2 SYGVKD. The CDR3 spans 14 residues. V lost 2 bases and J 4 bases, leaving 10 bases between the germline ends. CDR3 DNA sequence: TGTGCCATCAGTGAGGTGGGGGGGCCAGATACGCAGTATTTT. Translated, it gives CAISEVGGPDTQYF.